The rows below give T cell receptor beta chains drawn from one sample of a study of CD8 T cells in ankylosing spondylitis. TCRdb re-analysed the 5' RACE reads in MiXCR, keeping a single row per CDR3 protein. This table has over 600,000 distinct CDR3 sequences, around 20% appearing once. The sequenced sample consisted of blood, either unsorted or a sorted T cell fraction (not recorded which). Source of these receptors: a male donor with ankylosing spondylitis. The CDR3 runs from the conserved cysteine through the conserved F or W. Each record gives: clone size, D gene, J gene, V gene, CDR3 protein, CDR3 DNA. D genes are given only for firm matches. Not every row has a clone size; where given, it reads once, few, many or a size class.

>-|TRBD1|TRBJ1-1|TRBV7-2
CASSPPGTGKTEAFF
TGTGCCAGCAGCCCTCCCGGGACAGGGAAGACTGAAGCTTTCTTT
>-|-|TRBJ2-4|TRBV5-5
CASSLVWGATKNIQYF
TGTGCCAGCAGCTTGGTATGGGGGGCAACCAAAAACATTCAGTACTTC
>many|-|TRBJ2-1|TRBV28
CASSRLVNEQFF
TGTGCCAGCAGCCGACTAGTTAATGAGCAGTTCTTC
>-|-|TRBJ2-3|TRBV6-1
CASSSGTVQTDTQYF
TGTGCCAGCAGCTCAGGGACCGTTCAGACAGATACGCAGTATTTT
>-|-|TRBJ2-3|TRBV20-1
CSAKRGADTQYF
TGCAGTGCTAAAAGGGGGGCAGATACGCAGTATTTT
>-|-|TRBJ2-1|TRBV4-1
CASSQGGRGEQFF
TGCGCCAGCAGCCAAGGAGGGAGGGGGGAGCAGTTCTTC
>few|-|TRBJ2-1|TRBV20-1
CSARDARVTRDEQFF
TGCAGTGCTAGAGATGCTCGGGTTACACGGGATGAGCAGTTCTTC
>few|-|TRBJ1-2|TRBV6-1
CASRKETPGYTF
TGTGCCAGTAGGAAAGAAACGCCGGGCTACACCTTC
>few|TRBD2|TRBJ2-4|TRBV5-1
CASSPIDTSGGAKNIQYF
TGCGCCAGCAGCCCCATCGACACTAGCGGTGGTGCCAAAAACATTCAGTACTTC
>few|-|TRBJ2-1|TRBV12-3/TRBV12-4
CASSLGGPPQFF
TGTGCCAGCAGTTTAGGAGGCCCCCCCCAGTTCTTC
>-|-|TRBJ2-3|TRBV5-1
CASSLDRFTDTQYF
TGCGCCAGCAGCTTAGACAGGTTCACAGATACGCAGTATTTT
>-|-|TRBJ2-1|TRBV7-6
CATGMTGINEQFF
TGTGCCACCGGAATGACAGGAATCAATGAGCAGTTCTTC
>few|-|TRBJ2-5|TRBV12-3/TRBV12-4
CASRTLGDQETQYF
TGTGCCAGCAGGACCCTAGGAGATCAAGAGACCCAGTACTTC
>-|TRBD1|TRBJ2-1|TRBV7-6
CASSPLGGPNEQFF
TGTGCCAGCAGCCCTTTAGGGGGCCCCAATGAGCAGTTCTTC
>-|TRBD1|TRBJ1-5|TRBV24-1
CATSPAGLVGQTSNQPQHF
TGTGCAACCAGTCCGGCGGGGCTAGTGGGACAGACTAGCAATCAGCCCCAGCATTTT
>few|TRBD2|TRBJ2-7|TRBV20-1
CSARAVAGGPAYEQYF
TGCAGTGCTAGAGCAGTAGCGGGAGGACCAGCCTACGAGCAGTACTTC
>few|-|TRBJ2-1|TRBV7-9
CASSLAWTHNEQFF
TGTGCCAGCAGCTTAGCCTGGACTCACAATGAGCAGTTCTTC
>few|TRBD1|TRBJ2-7|TRBV29-1
CSVEILRTGDSYEQYF
TGCAGCGTCGAAATCTTAAGGACAGGGGACTCCTACGAGCAGTACTTC
>few|-|TRBJ1-5|TRBV25-1
CASRGLGVDQPQHF
TGTGCCAGCAGAGGACTTGGGGTTGATCAGCCCCAGCATTTT
>few|-|TRBJ2-2|TRBV3-1
CASSQVNRGVGELFF
TGTGCCAGCAGCCAAGTGAACAGAGGGGTCGGAGAGCTGTTTTTT
>-|-|TRBJ1-2|TRBV27
CASSPRQAPYGYTF
TGTGCCAGCAGTCCCCGACAGGCGCCCTATGGCTACACCTTC
>-|-|TRBJ1-2|TRBV3-1
CASSQDRGWTSAYTF
TGTGCCAGCAGCCAAGATCGTGGGTGGACATCAGCCTACACCTTC
>-|-|TRBJ2-4|TRBV3-1
CASSPRAGAPAAATKNIQYF
TGTGCCAGCAGCCCCAGGGCGGGCGCCCCAGCCGCGGCGACCAAAAACATTCAGTACTTC
>few|-|TRBJ1-3|TRBV5-1
CASSFDKSGNTIYF
TGCGCCAGCAGCTTCGACAAATCTGGAAACACCATATATTTT